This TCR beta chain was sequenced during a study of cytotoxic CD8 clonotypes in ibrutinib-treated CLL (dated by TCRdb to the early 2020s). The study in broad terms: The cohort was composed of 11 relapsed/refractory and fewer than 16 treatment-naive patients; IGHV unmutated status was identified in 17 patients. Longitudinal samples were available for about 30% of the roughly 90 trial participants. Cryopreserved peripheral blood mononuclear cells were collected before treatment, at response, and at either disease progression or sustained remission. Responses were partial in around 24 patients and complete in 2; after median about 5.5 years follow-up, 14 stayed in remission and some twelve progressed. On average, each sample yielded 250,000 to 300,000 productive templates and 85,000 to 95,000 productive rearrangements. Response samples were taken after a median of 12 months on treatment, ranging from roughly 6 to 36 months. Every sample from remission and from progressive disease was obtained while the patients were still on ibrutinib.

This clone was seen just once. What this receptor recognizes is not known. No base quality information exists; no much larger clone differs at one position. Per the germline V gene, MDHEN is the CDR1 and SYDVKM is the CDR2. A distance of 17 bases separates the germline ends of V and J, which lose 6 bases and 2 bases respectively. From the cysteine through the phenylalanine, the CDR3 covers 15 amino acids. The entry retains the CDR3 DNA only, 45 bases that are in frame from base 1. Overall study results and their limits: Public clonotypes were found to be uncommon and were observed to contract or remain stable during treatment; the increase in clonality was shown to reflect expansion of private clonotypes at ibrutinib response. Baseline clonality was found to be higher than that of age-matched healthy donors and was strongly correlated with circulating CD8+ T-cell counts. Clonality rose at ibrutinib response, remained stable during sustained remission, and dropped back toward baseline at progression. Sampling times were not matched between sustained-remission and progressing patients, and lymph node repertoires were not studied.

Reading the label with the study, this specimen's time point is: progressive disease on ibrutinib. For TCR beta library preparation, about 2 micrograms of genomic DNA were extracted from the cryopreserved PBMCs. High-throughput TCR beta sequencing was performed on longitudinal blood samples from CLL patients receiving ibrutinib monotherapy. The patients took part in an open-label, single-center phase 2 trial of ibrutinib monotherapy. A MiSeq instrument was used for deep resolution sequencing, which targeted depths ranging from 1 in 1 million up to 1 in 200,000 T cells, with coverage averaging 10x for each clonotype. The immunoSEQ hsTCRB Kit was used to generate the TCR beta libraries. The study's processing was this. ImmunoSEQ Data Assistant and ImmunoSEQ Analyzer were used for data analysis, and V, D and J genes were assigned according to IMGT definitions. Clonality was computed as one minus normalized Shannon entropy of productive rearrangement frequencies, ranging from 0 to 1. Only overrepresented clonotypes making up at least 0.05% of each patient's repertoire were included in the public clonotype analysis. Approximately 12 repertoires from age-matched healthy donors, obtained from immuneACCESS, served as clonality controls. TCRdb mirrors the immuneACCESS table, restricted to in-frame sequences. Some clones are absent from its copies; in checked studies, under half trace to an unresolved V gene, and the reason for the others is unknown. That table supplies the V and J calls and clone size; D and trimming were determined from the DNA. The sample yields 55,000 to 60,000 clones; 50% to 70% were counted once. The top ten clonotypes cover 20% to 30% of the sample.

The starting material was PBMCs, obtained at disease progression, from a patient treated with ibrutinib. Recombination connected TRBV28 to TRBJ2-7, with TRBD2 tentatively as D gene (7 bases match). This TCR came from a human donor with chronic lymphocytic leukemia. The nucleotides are TGTGCCAGCAGCCGGGGGGCGGGGGTTGCCTACGAGCAGTACTTC. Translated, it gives CASSRGAGVAYEQYF. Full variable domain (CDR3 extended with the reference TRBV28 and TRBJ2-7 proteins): DVKVTQSSRYLVKRTGEKVFLECVQDMDHENMFWYRQDPGLGLRLIYFSYDVKMKEKGDIPEGYSVSREKKERFSLILESASTNQTSMYLCASSRGAGVAYEQYFGPGTRLTVT.